This TCR beta chain came from a study of a mutant IDH1 vaccine in newly diagnosed glioma. In the study overall: V12 came at week 35, V13 at week 47. The study, taken as a whole, reports: Shifts in the top peripheral T cell clonotypes seemed unrelated to pseudoprogression.

The CDR3 runs to 15 residues. Trimming cost V 5 bases and J 2 bases, with 14 bases left between them. The germline V gene encodes CDR1 LNHDA and CDR2 SQIVND (reference sequence). Sequenced by immunoSEQ multiplex PCR; TCRdb stores in-frame clones only, minus some. Seen here are about 56,000 clones, roughly nine tenths observed once, and the top ten hold more than 1.5%. Time point given: week 35, safety follow-up. It was 300 ug of mutant IDH1 20-mer peptide that made up each vaccine dose, given with topical imiquimod. Patients came in for eight vaccinations, in weeks 1, 3, 5, 7, 11, 15, 19 and 23. This clone was counted only a few times. What it binds is not known.

This clonotype was obtained from a man aged 35-49 years with glioma. Specimen: PBMCs, collected from a glioma patient whose treatment included an IDH1 peptide vaccine. V usage is TRBV19 and J usage is TRBJ2-3; possible D gene TRBD2, 5 bases. CDR3 sequence reads: CASSRSSQPTDTQYF. Here the CDR3 DNA reads TGTGCCAGTAGTCGTTCTAGCCAACCCACAGATACGCAGTATTTT.